Listed below are T cell receptor beta chains from one sample, sequenced in a study of T cell repertoires in cytomegalovirus infection. TCRdb reanalysed the reads using MiXCR and keeps one entry per CDR3 protein. The table lists around 740,000 distinct CDR3 sequences, less than 40% of them singletons. The material sequenced was PBMCs. These receptors were obtained from a human donor in good health (CMV status not recorded). Some clones in this sample may be carry-over from other donors' samples. The CDR3 runs from the conserved cysteine through the conserved F or W.

v_gene: TRBV5-1; CDR3aa: CASSSLGRDYGYTF
v_gene: TRBV7-2; CDR3aa: CASSVHRATNEKLFF
v_gene: TRBV7-9; CDR3aa: CASSLAGGWDEQYF
v_gene: TRBV20-1; CDR3aa: CSARYTQTGSAKTQYF
v_gene: TRBV7-9; CDR3aa: CASSSGNQPQHF
v_gene: TRBV12-5; CDR3aa: CASGYRQNTEAFF
v_gene: TRBV20-1; CDR3aa: CSARPWNTEAFF
v_gene: TRBV20-1; CDR3aa: CSARDDEKLFF
v_gene: TRBV28; CDR3aa: CASSLSQGPNTEAFF
v_gene: TRBV7-2; CDR3aa: CASSLQGGRYNEQFF
v_gene: TRBV20-1; CDR3aa: CSAAWTDTDTQYF
v_gene: TRBV20-1; CDR3aa: CSAQDRANYGYTF
v_gene: TRBV20-1; CDR3aa: CSARRGGSTDTQYF
v_gene: TRBV7-2; CDR3aa: CASSLDWGQGEQYF
v_gene: TRBV2; CDR3aa: CASSEGNWDGSEQFF
v_gene: TRBV11-2; CDR3aa: CASSLAPSSGNTIYF
v_gene: TRBV12-3/TRBV12-4; CDR3aa: CASSRGQGPTGELFF
v_gene: TRBV6-1; CDR3aa: CASRGQGSYEQYF
v_gene: TRBV24-1; CDR3aa: CATSDLTGTSVPGELFF
v_gene: TRBV7-6; CDR3aa: CASSRLGRVGVTGELFF
v_gene: TRBV28; CDR3aa: CASSSGQVKNTEAFF
v_gene: TRBV6-5; CDR3aa: CASSYSGTGKGNEQFF
v_gene: TRBV12-3/TRBV12-4; CDR3aa: CASRRRGRRLEQYF